This TCR beta chain originates from a study of CD8+ T cells in alopecia areata. The study, taken as a whole, reports: Because one nonresponder was included, the link of baseline CD8+ expansion to response is considered uncertain. Many expanded lesional clones persisted in scalp and blood during tofacitinib. Scalp clonality and expanded CD8+ clones among the top 100 fell significantly with tofacitinib.

The sample holds a few counts of this clone. As yet, its antigen is unknown. Treatment denoted: oral pan-JAK inhibitor, 5-10 mg twice daily. Sorting from PBMCs produced CD4+ and CD8+ T cells. Unmatched junction bases numbered 7, after V lost 5 bases and J lost 2 bases. This CDR3 is built from 15 residues. Looked up from germline, CDR1 is SQVTM and CDR2 is ANQGSEA. TCR sequencing used cDNA made by reverse transcription of extracted RNA. Sequenced by immunoSEQ multiplex PCR; TCRdb stores in-frame clones only, minus some. The table includes nearly 200,000 clones, roughly 50% detected once. This chain connects TRBV29-1 to TRBJ2-1, with 9 bases identical to TRBD1. Sequenced here: CD4+ T cells sorted from blood, sampled at week 24, from a patient treated with tofacitinib. This clonotype originated in a human donor with alopecia areata. The CDR3 bases are TGCAGCGTTTTGGGGGACAGGGACACCTACAATGAGCAGTTCTTC. Encoded protein: CSVLGDRDTYNEQFF.